This entry features one TCR beta chain sequence. This receptor's antigen is unknown. No base quality values were provided; no much bigger clone lies one nucleotide off. In the prospective study, participants were roughly 18 to 100 years old, resided in about two dozen geographic areas of the United States, and were enrolled through a virtual design. To assign participants to cohorts, the prospective study relied on clinical history that participants themselves reported in a screening survey and a study questionnaire. Each participant in the prospective study had whole blood, serum and a nasopharyngeal or oropharyngeal swab collected by mobile phlebotomists. Over a roughly two-month period, participants in the prospective study had the option of providing additional blood draws and questionnaires. Before DNA extraction, prospective study blood samples were shipped either frozen or at room temperature.

The immunoSEQ Assay, a bias-controlled multiplex PCR, was used to amplify TCRbeta CDR3 regions from genomic DNA. In the original analysis: Within the assay, amplification of reference gene primers was used to estimate how many nucleated cells each sample contained. To quantify the absolute abundance of each unique TCRbeta CDR3 rearrangement, sequence reads were collapsed and filtered. For each sample, productive Simpson clonality was calculated by taking the square root of Simpson's diversity index across productive rearrangements. Imported from immuneACCESS, the table was reduced by TCRdb to in-frame sequences with V and J called. These copies leave out some clones; in studies compared against another copy, an unresolved V gene accounts for under half, and the cause of the remainder is not known. That table is the source of V, J and clone size, and D and trimming were worked out from the DNA. The sample has about 270,000 clones on record, just under 90% of them singletons. 4.1% of the sample lies in the top ten.

V is reduced by 1 base and J by 5 bases, leaving a spacing of 3 bases between them. The germline V gene encodes CDR1 LGHDT and CDR2 YNNKEL (reference sequence). The CDR3 starts with the cysteine, ends with the phenylalanine, and has 12 residues. Only the CDR3 portion is preserved as DNA: 36 bases, with reading frame beginning at the first base. This sample stems from a study of blood T cell repertoires in COVID-19 (dated by TCRdb to 2018 to 2021). For context, the study as a whole: The collaborator samples originated in the United States, Italy and Spain and spanned the acute and convalescent phases of COVID-19. The prospective study material was composed of cDNA or gDNA derived from T cells, B-cell-depleted T cells, or PBMCs. The dataset comprised deeply sampled blood TCRbeta repertoires from subjects exposed to, actively infected with, or recovered from COVID-19. The repertoires were released in a freely available public database intended as a resource for research on the immune response to SARS-CoV-2. Samples were obtained from the ongoing ImmuneRACE study (first 160 participants) and from about 1,300 subjects provided by 6 global collaborators. Sample metadata almost always included a de-identified subject ID, COVID-19 status, age in years and sex. HLA class I and class II types, where available, came from metadata supplied by the sample provider rather than from assay-based typing.

Overall study results and their limits: The quantity of clinical and demographic metadata differed by source and by participant and was supplied without curation.

Recombination linked TRBV3-1 (or the pseudogene TRBV3-2) to TRBJ2-1, with no D gene named confidently. This TCR was recovered from a woman in her 30s with acute COVID-19. Specimen: PBMCs or T cells enriched from blood (not recorded which). The base sequence is TGTGCCAGCAGCCAAGCTAACAATGAGCAGTTCTTC. Its protein reads: CASSQANNEQFF.